Detailed here is one T cell receptor (beta chain). This clonotype was seen many times. Its antigen is currently not known. No much larger clonotype is one base removed from it; base qualities were not supplied. The method was PCR. Sequencing used a NextSeq 500. Bulk TCR libraries were generated as previously described, with the TCR primers listed in Table S5 used. Total RNA was purified with the Qiagen AllPrep DNA/RNA kit. Before analysis, reads from multiple sequencing runs of one library were combined. Regarding the original processing steps: Reads were retained only if an exact TCR constant sequence was present, and the retained reads were trimmed to 150 nt and grouped according to their 12-nt molecular barcodes. Reads within each barcode group were sub-clustered using a 15% Levenshtein threshold, and quality-weighted consensus sequences were constructed for each RNA molecule. Non-functional sequences were filtered out, along with any lower-count sequence sitting one edit away from another sequence. Based on a fit of two negative binomial distributions, barcode sub-clusters having less than 20% of the maximum read count were discarded. TCRdb reran the public reads through fastp at Q25 and MiXCR, keeping productive beta chains. Rows are combined by CDR3 protein, so each entry shows the most common genes and DNA. The V and J calls here are based on TCRdb, not the publication. In all, the sample holds approximately 680,000 distinct CDR3 sequences, and 25% of those were seen once. Together, the top ten hold about 0.73% of the sample.

This sample was taken from a study of molecular identifiers for immune sequencing clone quantification (dated by TCRdb to between 2017 and 2018). Notes on the research overall: In a replicate experiment, RNA from roughly 20,000 or 100,000 naive CD8 T cells was split into five aliquots, four of which were sequenced. The study was a methods study using CD8 T cells to benchmark molecular-identifier clustering-based TCR repertoire sequencing (MIDCIRS) and TCR RNA copy counting.

Libraries of naive CD8 T cells were built from anywhere between roughly 17,000 and 1,100,000 sorted cells, with 10%, 30% or 50% of the purified RNA used. On a BD FACSAria II, naive CD8 T cells were FACS-sorted as CD8+CD4-CCR7+CD45RA+ and collected into RLT Plus buffer. Approximately nine TCR copies' worth of Jurkat RNA were spiked into roughly 17,000-1,100,000 naive CD8 T cell samples to test detection sensitivity. Enrichment of CD8 T cells was done with RosetteSep CD8+ T Cell Enrichment Cocktail plus Ficoll-Paque, and ACK red cell lysis came afterward. The research as a whole found: Identical TCR molecules sharing a barcode could cause highly expanded clone sizes to be underestimated. The naive libraries included spiked-in Jurkat TCR RNA (10 copies' worth), and this RNA is not part of the donor repertoire. In CMV-specific effector cells, clones with more than 20 RNA copies contained over 99% of molecules, whereas in naive cells such clones contained under 1% of molecules. Even against a background of around 900,000 naive CD8 T cells, spiked-in Jurkat TCR RNA amounting to a single cell's worth was reported to be detectable. Modeling gave roughly 2.9 recovered TCR RNA copies per cell versus about 10 by digital PCR, implying approximately 30% capture efficiency. Without barcode sub-clustering, chimeric consensus sequences inflated TCR diversity; chimeras reached as high as 47%.

Including cysteine and phenylalanine, the CDR3 has 19 amino acids. The read is trimmed to its CDR3 DNA, 57 bases read in frame from base 1. At the junction V is shortened by 2 bases and J by 2 bases, with 22 bases in between. For CDR1 and CDR2, the germline V gene lists MGHRA and YSYEKL. Here the chain combines TRBV4-1 and TRBJ1-5, with the identity of the D gene unclear. This sequence originates from a human donor in good health. Some libraries in this study had Jurkat cell RNA spiked in. The sample consisted of naive CD8+ T cells from blood, with Jurkat cell RNA spiked in. This specimen's cell subset or site label, per the study, means: FACS-sorted CD8+CD4-CCR7+CD45RA+ naive T cells. CDR3 sequence: CASSQNPPREGMGNQPQHF. The DNA sequence is given as TGCGCCAGCAGCCAAAACCCCCCCCGTGAAGGTATGGGCAATCAGCCCCAGCATTTT.